The 2 T cell receptor beta chains in this list originate from one sample, sequenced in a study of OX40 agonist ivuxolimab in advanced cancers. Clones were sequenced by immunoSEQ multiplex PCR, and TCRdb holds only the in-frame ones, with some missing. The table lists 130,000 or so clones, just over 90% of them singletons. The sample in question was CD4+ or CD8+ T cells sorted from blood, obtained in a trial of the OX40 agonist ivuxolimab. The receptor source for this set is an adult with an advanced solid tumor such as melanoma, head and neck, liver or kidney cancer.

This chain connects TRBV5-4 to TRBJ2-4; 9 nucleotides line up with TRBD1. The CDR3 consists of 15 residues. Germline CDR1 SGHNT, CDR2 YYREEE (reference sequence). V was pared by 5 bases and J by 8 bases, with 11 bases of the junction left unmatched. DNA for the CDR3: TGTGCCAGCAGTCCGGCCGGGACAGGGAAAGACATTCAGTACTTC. It encodes CASSPAGTGKDIQYF. Looking up the rest from reference TRBV5-4 and TRBJ2-4 gives the full variable domain: ETGVTQSPTHLIKTRGQQVTLRCSSQSGHNTVSWYQQALGQGPQFIFQYYREEENGRGNFPPRFSGLQFPNYSSELNVNALELDDSALYLCASSPAGTGKDIQYFGAGTRLSVL.

The genes are TRBV7-2 and TRBJ1-1, with 7 positions matching TRBD1. The germline V gene encodes CDR1 SGHTA and CDR2 FQGNSA. Germline trimming cut 5 bases from V and 7 bases from J; bases unmatched to any gene: 7. CDR3 length: 13 amino acids. CDR3 loop: CASSVKQGLEAFF. The CDR3 nucleotides are TGTGCCAGCAGCGTAAAACAGGGGCTTGAAGCTTTCTTT. Combining the CDR3 with reference TRBV7-2 and TRBJ1-1 gives the whole variable domain GAGVSQSPSNKVTEKGKDVELRCDPISGHTALYWYRQSLGQGLEFLIYFQGNSAPDKSGLPSDRFSAERTGGSVSTLTIQRTQQEDSAVYLCASSVKQGLEAFFGQGTRLTVV.